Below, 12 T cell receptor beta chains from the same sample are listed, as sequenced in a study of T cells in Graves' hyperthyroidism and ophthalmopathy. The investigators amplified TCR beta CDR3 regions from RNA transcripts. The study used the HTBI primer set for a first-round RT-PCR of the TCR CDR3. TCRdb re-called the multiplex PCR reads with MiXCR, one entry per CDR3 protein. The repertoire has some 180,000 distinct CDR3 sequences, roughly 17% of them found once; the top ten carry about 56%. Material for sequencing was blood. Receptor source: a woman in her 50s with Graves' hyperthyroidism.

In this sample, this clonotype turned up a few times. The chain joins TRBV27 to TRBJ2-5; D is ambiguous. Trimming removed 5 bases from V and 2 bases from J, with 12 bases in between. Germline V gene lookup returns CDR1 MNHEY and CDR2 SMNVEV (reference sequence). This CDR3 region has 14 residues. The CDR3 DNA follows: TGTGCCAGCAGTCCACGACACTTACAAGAGACCCAGTACTTC. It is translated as CASSPRHLQETQYF.

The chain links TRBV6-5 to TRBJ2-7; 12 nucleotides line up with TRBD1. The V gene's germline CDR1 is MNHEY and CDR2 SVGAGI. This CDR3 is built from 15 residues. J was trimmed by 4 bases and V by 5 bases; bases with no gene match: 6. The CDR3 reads CASSNPGQGAYEQYF. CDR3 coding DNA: TGTGCCAGCAGTAACCCGGGACAGGGGGCGTACGAGCAGTACTTC.

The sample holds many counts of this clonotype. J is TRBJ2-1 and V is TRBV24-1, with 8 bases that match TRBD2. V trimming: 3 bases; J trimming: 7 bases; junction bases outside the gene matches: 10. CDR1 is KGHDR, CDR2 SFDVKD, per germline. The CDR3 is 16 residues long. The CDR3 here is CATSDTGTSQKNEQFF. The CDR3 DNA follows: TGTGCCACCAGTGATACCGGGACTAGTCAGAAGAATGAGCAGTTCTTC.

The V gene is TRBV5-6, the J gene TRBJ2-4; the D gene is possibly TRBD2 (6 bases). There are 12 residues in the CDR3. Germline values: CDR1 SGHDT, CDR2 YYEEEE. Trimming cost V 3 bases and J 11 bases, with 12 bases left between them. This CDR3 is CASSSLAGFQYF. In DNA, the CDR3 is TGTGCCAGCAGCTCCCTCGCGGGGTTTCAGTACTTC.

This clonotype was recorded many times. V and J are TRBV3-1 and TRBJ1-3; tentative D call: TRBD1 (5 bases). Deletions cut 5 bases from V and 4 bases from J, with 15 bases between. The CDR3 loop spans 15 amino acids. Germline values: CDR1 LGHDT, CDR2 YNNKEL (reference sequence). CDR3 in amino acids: CASSTLSGSGNTIYF. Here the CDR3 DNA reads TGTGCCAGCAGCACACTTTCAGGGTCGGGAAACACCATATATTTT.

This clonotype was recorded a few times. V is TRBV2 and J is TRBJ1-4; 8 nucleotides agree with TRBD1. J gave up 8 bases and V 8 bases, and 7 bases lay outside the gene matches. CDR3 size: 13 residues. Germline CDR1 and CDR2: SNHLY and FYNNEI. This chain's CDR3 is CASGDRGGEKLFF. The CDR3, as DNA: TGTGCCAGCGGCGACAGGGGAGGGGAAAAACTGTTTTTT.

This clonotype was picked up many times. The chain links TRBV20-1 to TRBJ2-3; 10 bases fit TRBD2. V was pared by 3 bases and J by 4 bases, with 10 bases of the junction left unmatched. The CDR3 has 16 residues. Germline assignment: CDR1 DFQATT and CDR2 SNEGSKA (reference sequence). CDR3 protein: CSASGVGAGGPDTQYF. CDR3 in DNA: TGCAGTGCTAGTGGGGTAGGAGCGGGAGGGCCAGATACGCAGTATTTT.

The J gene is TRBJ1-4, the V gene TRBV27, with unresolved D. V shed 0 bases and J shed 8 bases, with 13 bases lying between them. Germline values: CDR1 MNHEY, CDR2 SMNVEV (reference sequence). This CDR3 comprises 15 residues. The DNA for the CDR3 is TGTGCCAGCAGTTTATCGGAAGTAAGGGAAGAAAAACTGTTTTTT. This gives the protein CASSLSEVREEKLFF.

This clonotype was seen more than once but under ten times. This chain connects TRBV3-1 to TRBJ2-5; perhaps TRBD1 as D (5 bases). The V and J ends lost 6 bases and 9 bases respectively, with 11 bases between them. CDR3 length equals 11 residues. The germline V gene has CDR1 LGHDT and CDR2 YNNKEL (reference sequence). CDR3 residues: CASRQDTPQYF. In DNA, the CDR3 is TGTGCCAGCAGACAGGACACACCCCAGTACTTC.

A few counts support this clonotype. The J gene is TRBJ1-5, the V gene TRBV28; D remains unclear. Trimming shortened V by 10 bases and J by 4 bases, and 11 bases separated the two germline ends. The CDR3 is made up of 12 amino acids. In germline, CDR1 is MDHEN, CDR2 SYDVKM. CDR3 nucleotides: TGTGCCACAAAGGACCTTAATCAGCCCCAGCATTTT. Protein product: CATKDLNQPQHF.

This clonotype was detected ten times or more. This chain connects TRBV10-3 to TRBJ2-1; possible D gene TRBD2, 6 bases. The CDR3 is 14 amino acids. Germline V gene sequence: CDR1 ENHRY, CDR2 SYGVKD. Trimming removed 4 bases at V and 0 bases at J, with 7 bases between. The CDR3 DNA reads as TGTGCCATCAGTGCGCGGGACTCCTACAATGAGCAGTTCTTC. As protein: CAISARDSYNEQFF.

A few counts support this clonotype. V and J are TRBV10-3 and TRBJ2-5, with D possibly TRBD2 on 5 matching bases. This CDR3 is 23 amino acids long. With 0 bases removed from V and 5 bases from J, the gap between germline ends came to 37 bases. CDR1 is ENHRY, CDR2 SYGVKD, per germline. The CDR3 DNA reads TGTGCCATCAGTGAGTCGATCTGGGGAAATTTGGTGGCCCCCCGGAGGAGGCAGGAGACCCAGTACTTC. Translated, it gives CAISESIWGNLVAPRRRQETQYF.